These 5 T cell receptor beta chains originate from one sample sequenced in a study of CD8+ T cells in alopecia areata. Extracted RNA was reverse transcribed into cDNA, the sequencing template. Produced via immunoSEQ multiplex PCR; TCRdb's table is partial and in-frame only. This table holds more than 11,000 clones, around 60% found once. CD4+ cells from about 5 patients underwent sorting into CD25+CD127- cells. Sequencing was carried out using CD4+ Tregs sorted from blood. These receptors all come from a human donor with alopecia areata.

A few counts support this clone. This chain links TRBV5-1 with TRBJ2-1; TRBD2 aligns across 12 bases. From germline, CDR1 is SGHRS and CDR2 YFSETQ. The length of the CDR3 is 17 residues. V was clipped by 5 bases and J by 7 bases; unmatched bases: 13. For the CDR3, the DNA is TGCGCCAGCAGATCCGCTCCGGGACTAGCGGGTATGAATGAGCAGTTCTTC. This gives the protein CASRSAPGLAGMNEQFF.

This clone appeared once. The CDR3 DNA reads TGTGCCAGCAGCCCAACAGGTTACTATGGCTACACCTTC. As protein: CASSPTGYYGYTF. J is TRBJ1-2 and V is TRBV11-2; D perhaps matches TRBD1 (5 bases). This CDR3 is 13 amino acids long. Germline loops: CDR1 SGHAT, CDR2 FQNNGV. V dropped 5 bases and J dropped 3 bases, with 10 bases sitting between them.

A few counts support this clone. This rearrangement joins TRBV7-9 to TRBJ2-1; no definite D call. Trimming left V 5 bases short and J 1 base short, with 6 bases between. Germline assignment: CDR1 SEHNR and CDR2 FQNEAQ (reference sequence). This CDR3 region has 13 residues. CDR3 sequence (DNA): TGTGCCAGCAGCCCCTCATCCTACAATGAGCAGTTCTTC. Translating gives CASSPSSYNEQFF.

This clone was counted between two and nine times. This rearrangement joins TRBV6-5 to TRBJ2-7; the D gene is possibly TRBD1 (5 bases). With 2 bases removed from V and 2 bases from J, the gap between germline ends came to 10 bases. Germline V gene lookup returns CDR1 MNHEY and CDR2 SVGAGI. The CDR3 is 14 amino acids. CDR3 sequence (DNA): TGTGCCAGCAGTTACCTCACAGGAGCCTACGAGCAGTACTTC. Translated, it gives CASSYLTGAYEQYF.

This clone was seen a handful of times. The rearrangement uses TRBV10-1 and TRBJ2-1, with a possible D match to TRBD1 (7 bases). The germline V gene encodes CDR1 WNHNN and CDR2 SYGVQD (reference sequence). Between the trimmed V and J ends, which lost 3 bases and 8 bases, there was a span of 14 bases. CDR3 length: 14 residues. CDR3 protein: CASSDPDRRDEQFF. The DNA for the CDR3 is TGCGCCAGCAGTGACCCGGACAGGAGGGATGAGCAGTTCTTC.